This T cell receptor beta chain was captured by sequencing in a study of blood T cell repertoires in COVID-19. The CDR3 sequence is 15 residues long. CDR1 is SGHVS and CDR2 is FQNEAQ in the germline V gene. Trimming pared 5 bases from V and 8 bases from J, leaving 19 bases between. The method was immunoSEQ multiplex PCR; TCRdb's version includes in-frame clones alone and lacks a portion of them. The sample records under 250,000 clones, 82% being singletons. Sequencing was performed on peripheral blood. The chain carries TRBV7-8 and TRBJ2-1, with D perhaps TRBD1 (5 bases). The sequence derives from an elderly woman with acute or convalescent COVID-19. CDR3 region: CASSRILSRVDEQFF. CDR3 sequence (DNA): TGTGCCAGCAGCCGAATACTTTCCAGGGTAGATGAGCAGTTCTTC.